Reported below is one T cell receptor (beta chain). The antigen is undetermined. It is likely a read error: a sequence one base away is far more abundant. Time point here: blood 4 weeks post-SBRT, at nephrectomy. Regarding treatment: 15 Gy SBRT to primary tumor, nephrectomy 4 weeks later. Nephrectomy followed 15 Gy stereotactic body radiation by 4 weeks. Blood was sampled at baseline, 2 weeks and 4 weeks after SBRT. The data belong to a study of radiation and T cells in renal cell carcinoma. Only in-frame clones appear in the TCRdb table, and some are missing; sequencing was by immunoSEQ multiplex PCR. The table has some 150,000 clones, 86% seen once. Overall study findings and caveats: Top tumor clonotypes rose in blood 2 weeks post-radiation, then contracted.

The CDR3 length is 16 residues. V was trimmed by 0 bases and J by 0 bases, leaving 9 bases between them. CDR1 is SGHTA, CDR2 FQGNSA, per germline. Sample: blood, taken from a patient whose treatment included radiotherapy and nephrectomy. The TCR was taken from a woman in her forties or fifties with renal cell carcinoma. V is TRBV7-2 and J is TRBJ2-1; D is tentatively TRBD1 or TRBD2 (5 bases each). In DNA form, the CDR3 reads TGTGCCAGCAGCTTAGCCGAGGGGAGCTCCTACAATGAGCAGTTCTTC. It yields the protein CASSLAEGSSYNEQFF.